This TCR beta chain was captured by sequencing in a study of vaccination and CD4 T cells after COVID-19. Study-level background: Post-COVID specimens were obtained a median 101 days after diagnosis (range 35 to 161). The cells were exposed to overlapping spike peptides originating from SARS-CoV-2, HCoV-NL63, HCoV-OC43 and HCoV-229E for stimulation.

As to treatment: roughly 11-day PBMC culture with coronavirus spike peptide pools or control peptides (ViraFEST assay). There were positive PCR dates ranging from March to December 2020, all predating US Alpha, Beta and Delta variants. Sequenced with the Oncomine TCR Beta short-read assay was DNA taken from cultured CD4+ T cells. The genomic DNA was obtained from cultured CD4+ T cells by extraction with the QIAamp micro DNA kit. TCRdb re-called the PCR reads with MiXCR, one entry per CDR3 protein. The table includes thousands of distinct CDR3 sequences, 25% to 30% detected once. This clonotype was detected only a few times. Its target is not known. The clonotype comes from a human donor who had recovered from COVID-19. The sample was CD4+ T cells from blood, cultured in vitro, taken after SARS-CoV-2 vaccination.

The CDR3 coding sequence is TGTGCCAGCAGCTCCTTAGTCGGGGCGCTGAGCTCCTACGAGCAGTACTTC. It translates to CASSSLVGALSSYEQYF. The rearrangement uses TRBV7-2 and TRBJ2-7; the D call may be TRBD1 or TRBD2 (5 bases each). Trimming removed 4 bases from V and 0 bases from J, with 19 bases in between. The CDR3 is 17 amino acids. Germline lookup yields CDR1 SGHTA and CDR2 FQGNSA. Full variable domain (outside the CDR3, taken from reference TRBV7-2 and TRBJ2-7): GAGVSQSPSNKVTEKGKDVELRCDPISGHTALYWYRQSLGQGLEFLIYFQGNSAPDKSGLPSDRFSAERTGGSVSTLTIQRTQQEDSAVYLCASSSLVGALSSYEQYFGPGTRLTVT.